Listed below are T cell receptor beta chains from one sample, sequenced in a study of resident and recirculating memory T cells in vitiligo. The table came from immunoSEQ multiplex PCR; TCRdb's copy has only in-frame clones and leaves some out. The sample lists tens of thousands of clones, roughly 92% occurring once. The sequenced sample was blood. Receptors were obtained from a male donor with vitiligo. Each CDR3 is given without its conserved first and last residue. Some rows mark clone size as missing; the rest say once, few, many or name a class of expanded clone.

>TRBV10-3|-|TRBJ1-1
AISESEGATEAF
>TRBV6-5|-|TRBJ1-2
ASSGDRWGYT
>TRBV11-3|-|TRBJ2-1
ASSLAGGYNEQF
>TRBV28|-|TRBJ2-7
ASSFPQGAGEQY
>TRBV27|-|TRBJ2-7
ASRPTARDSAYEQY
>TRBV7-2|-|TRBJ2-5
ASSLVGGNVETQY
>TRBV5-6|-|TRBJ1-2
ASSLVRVSYGYT
>TRBV7-3|once|TRBJ2-1
ASSRYPLGSGGLDEQF
>TRBV5-1|-|TRBJ2-4
ASSLNWDRLNIQY
>TRBV28|-|TRBJ1-4
ASSYNRGDEKLF
>TRBV5-6|-|TRBJ2-2
ASRVLGDRGNTGELF
>TRBV5-8|-|TRBJ2-5
ASSLWYPRETQY
>TRBV2|-|TRBJ1-2
ASSDGRGPYGYT
>TRBV4-3|-|TRBJ1-1
ASSQMGQGAPEAF
>TRBV14|-|TRBJ2-2
ASSQGYPSASTGELF
>TRBV7-9|-|TRBJ2-4
ASSPGQHIQY
>TRBV6-5|-|TRBJ1-1
ASRQGVGTEAF